Below are 14 T cell receptor beta chains sequenced from a single sample in a study of a mutant IDH1 vaccine in newly diagnosed glioma. These TCRs' antigens remain unknown. The method was immunoSEQ multiplex PCR; TCRdb's version includes in-frame clones alone and lacks a portion of them. The sample yields some 51,000 clones, 78% seen once. Time point specified: week 5, during vaccination. Vaccinated patients received 300 ug of mutant IDH1 20-mer peptide per dose, with topical imiquimod. Sequencing used PBMCs, obtained from a glioma patient whose treatment included an IDH1 peptide vaccine. These receptor sequences come from a woman aged 35 to 49 with glioma.

This clone is a singleton in its sample. The chain couples TRBV7-2 to TRBJ2-3, with 8 bases matching TRBD1. With V trimmed by 1 base and J by 2 bases, 2 bases remained unmatched. The CDR3 is 15 amino acids. CDR1 SGHTA and CDR2 FQGNSA come from the germline V gene. The CDR3 loop reads CASSLGDRPTDTQYF. The DNA of the CDR3 is TGTGCCAGCAGCTTAGGGGACAGGCCCACAGATACGCAGTATTTT. Combining the CDR3 with reference TRBV7-2 and TRBJ2-3 gives the whole variable domain GAGVSQSPSNKVTEKGKDVELRCDPISGHTALYWYRQSLGQGLEFLIYFQGNSAPDKSGLPSDRFSAERTGGSVSTLTIQRTQQEDSAVYLCASSLGDRPTDTQYFGPGTRLTVL.

This clone was picked up one time. The CDR3 region is CASSYSKGSNYGYTF. The CDR3 DNA reads as TGTGCCAGCAGTTACTCCAAGGGGAGTAACTATGGCTACACCTTC. The chain couples TRBV6-5 to TRBJ1-2; possibly TRBD1 for D (5 bases). Germline CDR1 and CDR2: MNHEY and SVGAGI. This CDR3 is built from 15 residues. Trimming removed 0 bases at V and 1 base at J, with 9 bases between.

The chain has TRBV14 and TRBJ1-2; TRBD1 might be the D (5 bases). The ends were cut back, 7 bases at V and 1 base at J, with 19 bases in the middle. This CDR3 is built from 16 residues. In germline, CDR1 is SGHDN, CDR2 FVKESK. CDR3 sequence reads: CASTNLGDALNYGYTF. CDR3 coding DNA: TGTGCCAGCACCAACCTCGGGGACGCACTTAACTATGGCTACACCTTC.

V usage is TRBV5-1 and J usage is TRBJ2-2; D is ambiguous. The germline V and J ends were trimmed by 2 bases and 1 base, with 3 bases remaining between them. Germline-derived CDR1 and CDR2 are SGHRS and YFSETQ. This CDR3 is built from 13 residues. The CDR3 here is CASSFGNTGELFF. The DNA of the CDR3 is TGCGCCAGCAGCTTTGGGAACACCGGGGAGCTGTTTTTT. The full variable domain, completed using reference TRBV5-1 and TRBJ2-2, is KAGVTQTPRYLIKTRGQQVTLSCSPISGHRSVSWYQQTPGQGLQFLFEYFSETQRNKGNFPGRFSGRQFSNSRSEMNVSTLELGDSALYLCASSFGNTGELFFGEGSRLTVL.

The chain carries TRBV6-6 and TRBJ1-6, with 7 positions matching TRBD1. The V and J ends lost 4 bases and 7 bases, in that order; junction bases with no gene match: 7. The CDR3 spans 15 residues. The germline V gene encodes CDR1 MNHNY and CDR2 SVGAGI (reference sequence). The CDR3: CASSLTGTANSPLHF. The CDR3 coding sequence is TGTGCCAGCAGTTTGACCGGGACAGCCAATTCACCCCTCCACTTT.

This clone was seen just once. The J gene is TRBJ2-3, the V gene TRBV7-3; 10 nucleotides agree with TRBD2. V lost 4 bases and J lost 13; bases outside the gene matches: 14. The length of the CDR3 is 15 residues. The V gene's germline CDR1 is SGHTA and CDR2 FQGTGA. Here the CDR3 DNA reads TGTGCCAGCAGCTCAAATCGGCTAGCGGGGGCCCCGGAGTATTTT. Protein sequence: CASSSNRLAGAPEYF. Full variable domain (outside the CDR3, taken from reference TRBV7-3 and TRBJ2-3): GAGVSQTPSNKVTEKGKYVELRCDPISGHTALYWYRQSLGQGPEFLIYFQGTGAADDSGLPNDRFFAVRPEGSVSTLKIQRTERGDSAVYLCASSSNRLAGAPEYFGPGTRLTVL.

The chain joins TRBV2 to TRBJ2-2, with TRBD1 as a possible D gene (5 bases). V lost 8 bases and J lost 4, with 14 bases in between. Germline CDR1 and CDR2: SNHLY and FYNNEI. The CDR3 covers 14 residues. In DNA, the CDR3 is TGTGCCAGCCGCAGGGCGCGTGGCACCGGGGAGCTGTTTTTT. This encodes CASRRARGTGELFF.

A few counts support this clone. The rearrangement links TRBV7-9 to TRBJ1-5; D is uncertain. Germline V gene sequence: CDR1 SEHNR, CDR2 FQNEAQ (reference sequence). Deletions cut 3 bases from V and 4 bases from J, with 10 bases between. CDR3 size: 14 residues. Here the CDR3 reads CASSLTGPNQPQHF. The CDR3 nucleotides read TGTGCCAGCAGCTTGACCGGGCCGAATCAGCCCCAGCATTTT. Based on the CDR3 plus reference TRBV7-9 and TRBJ1-5, the full variable domain is DTGVSQNPRHKITKRGQNVTFRCDPISEHNRLYWYRQTLGQGPEFLTYFQNEAQLEKSRLLSDRFSAERPKGSFSTLEIQRTEQGDSAMYLCASSLTGPNQPQHFGDGTRLSIL.

The chain employs TRBV29-1 and TRBJ1-2; D might be TRBD1 (5 bases). The V gene lost 0 bases and the J gene lost 4 bases, with 15 bases spanning the gap. CDR1 SQVTM and CDR2 ANQGSEA come from the germline V gene. The CDR3 loop spans 15 amino acids. CDR3 nucleotides: TGCAGCGTTGAAGATCGGGGGGGAGGAGGCTATGGCTACACCTTC. This translates into CSVEDRGGGGYGYTF.

The genes are TRBV19 and TRBJ1-5, with a weak D call TRBD1 (5 bases). Per germline, CDR1 LNHDA and CDR2 SQIVND (reference sequence). The CDR3 is made up of 13 amino acids. The ends were cut back, 5 bases at V and 7 bases at J, with 12 bases in the middle. The CDR3 loop is CASSAGYSQPQHF. Written as DNA, the CDR3 is TGTGCCAGTAGTGCAGGGTATAGCCAGCCCCAGCATTTT.

The rearrangement joins TRBV25-1 to TRBJ2-7; the match to TRBD1 covers 10 bases. Per the germline V gene, CDR1 is MGHDK and CDR2 is SYGVNS. There are 16 residues in the CDR3. The junction had 10 bases not matched to a gene; V was cut back by 5 bases and J by 3 bases. Here the CDR3 reads CASSNRQGAFVYEQYF. As DNA, the CDR3 is TGTGCCAGCAGTAACCGACAGGGGGCCTTCGTCTACGAGCAGTACTTC.

The genes are TRBV13 and TRBJ2-7; perhaps TRBD1 as D (6 bases). Germline V gives CDR1 PRHDT, CDR2 FYEKMQ (reference sequence). Trimming took off 2 bases at V and 2 bases at J, with 13 bases between the two ends. CDR3 length: 15 amino acids. The CDR3 sequence is CASSLKGQGTYEQYF. In nucleotides, the CDR3 is TGTGCCAGCAGCTTAAAGGGACAAGGGACCTACGAGCAGTACTTC.

The rearrangement joins TRBV7-9 to TRBJ1-5, with no clear D. This CDR3 has 14 amino acids. Between the trimmed V and J ends, which lost 1 base and 3 bases, there was a span of 7 bases. Germline CDR1 and CDR2: SEHNR and FQNEAQ (reference sequence). DNA for the CDR3: TGTGCCAGCAGCTTAGAACAGACCAATCAGCCCCAGCATTTT. Its protein product is CASSLEQTNQPQHF. Full variable domain (missing parts from reference TRBV7-9 and TRBJ1-5): DTGVSQNPRHKITKRGQNVTFRCDPISEHNRLYWYRQTLGQGPEFLTYFQNEAQLEKSRLLSDRFSAERPKGSFSTLEIQRTEQGDSAMYLCASSLEQTNQPQHFGDGTRLSIL.

The rearrangement links TRBV27 to TRBJ2-3, with a weak D call TRBD2 (6 bases). The V end was cut by 6 bases, the J end by 10 bases, with 14 bases between. The germline V gene has CDR1 MNHEY and CDR2 SMNVEV (reference sequence). This CDR3 is 12 amino acids long. The CDR3 is CASSRSPGAQYF. CDR3 DNA: TGTGCCAGCAGCCGGAGCCCGGGAGCGCAGTATTTT.